This T cell receptor (beta chain) was sequenced for a study of blood T cell repertoires in COVID-19. TCRdb keeps only in-frame clones here, not all; method: immunoSEQ multiplex PCR. The profile shows hundreds of thousands of clones, 87% of them singletons. Per the germline V gene, CDR1 is MNHNY and CDR2 is SVGAGI (reference sequence). Trimming cost V 0 bases and J 7 bases, with 10 bases left between them. CDR3 length equals 15 residues. The clonotype was recovered from a man between 60 and 75 years old who had recovered from COVID-19. The gene calls are TRBV6-6 and TRBJ1-6; D not certain. Sequenced: peripheral blood. This chain's CDR3 is CASSYSYSFNSPLHF. In DNA form, the CDR3 reads TGTGCCAGCAGTTACTCATACTCGTTCAATTCACCCCTCCACTTT.